The 6 T cell receptor beta chains presented below share a single source sample, sequenced in a study of memory CD4+ T cells and cytomegalovirus serostatus. Assay used: immunoSEQ multiplex PCR; TCRdb lists only in-frame clones, some missing. The sample has some 44,000 clones; more than 60% are singletons. The sort gate was single viable CD3+CD4+CD8-CD45RO+ cells for memory CD4+ T cells. Source material: memory CD4+ T cells from blood. These receptors were collected from an adult in good health and CMV-seronegative.

The chain carries TRBV7-3 and TRBJ2-7, with TRBD2 matching over 8 bases. The ends lost 2 bases at V and 1 base at J; junction bases unmatched: 7. CDR1 is SGHTA, CDR2 FQGTGA, per germline. The CDR3 length is 16 residues. The CDR3 bases are TGTGCCAGCAGCTTATACGGCGGGGGGTCATCCTACGAGCAGTACTTC. Its translation is CASSLYGGGSSYEQYF.

This clone was counted only a few times. The chain recombines TRBV5-1 with TRBJ2-2; perhaps TRBD1 as D (5 bases). The CDR3 is 15 residues long. Germline V lookup: CDR1 SGHRS, CDR2 YFSETQ. V was shortened by 4 bases and J by 2 bases, with 12 bases between the two germline ends. The CDR3 loop is CASSLQGLNTGELFF. CDR3 DNA: TGCGCCAGCAGCCTCCAGGGCCTTAACACCGGGGAGCTGTTTTTT.

V and J are TRBV30 and TRBJ2-5; 10 bases match TRBD1. Looked up from germline, CDR1 is GTSNPN and CDR2 is SVGIG (reference sequence). Trimming removed 0 bases from V and 5 bases from J; junction bases left unmatched: 6. This CDR3 has 15 residues. CDR3 protein: CAWSVLGTGDETQYF. The CDR3, as DNA: TGTGCCTGGAGTGTACTTGGGACAGGGGATGAGACCCAGTACTTC. Drawing the rest from reference TRBV30 and TRBJ2-5, the complete variable domain is SQTIHQWPATLVQPVGSPLSLECTVEGTSNPNLYWYRQAAGRGLQLLFYSVGIGQISSEVPQNLSASRPQDRQFILSSKKLLLSDSGFYLCAWSVLGTGDETQYFGPGTRLLVL.

The J gene is TRBJ2-5, the V gene TRBV4-1; 12 nucleotides match TRBD2. The CDR3 consists of 17 residues. Unmatched junction bases numbered 6, after V lost 0 bases and J lost 4 bases. The germline V gene encodes CDR1 MGHRA and CDR2 YSYEKL. The CDR3 DNA reads TGCGCCAGCAGCCAAGATCATCTAGCGGGGGGGCGAGAGACCCAGTACTTC. It translates to CASSQDHLAGGRETQYF.

The chain employs TRBV5-1 and TRBJ2-7; perhaps TRBD2 as D (6 bases). The CDR3 has 12 amino acids. Germline-derived CDR1 and CDR2 are SGHRS and YFSETQ. Trimming cost V 4 bases and J 4 bases, with 9 bases left between them. The CDR3, as DNA: TGCGCCAGCAGCGAGGACTATTACGAGCAGTACTTC. Encoded protein: CASSEDYYEQYF.

The gene calls are TRBV7-2 and TRBJ1-2, with D perhaps matching TRBD1 (5 bases). The CDR3 sequence is 14 residues long. CDR1 is SGHTA and CDR2 is FQGNSA in the germline V gene. V was trimmed by 5 bases and J by 8 bases, leaving 18 bases between them. DNA for the CDR3: TGTGCCAGCAGCCCTCCGGGACGGGAGGGGGGCTACACCTTC. Protein sequence: CASSPPGREGGYTF.